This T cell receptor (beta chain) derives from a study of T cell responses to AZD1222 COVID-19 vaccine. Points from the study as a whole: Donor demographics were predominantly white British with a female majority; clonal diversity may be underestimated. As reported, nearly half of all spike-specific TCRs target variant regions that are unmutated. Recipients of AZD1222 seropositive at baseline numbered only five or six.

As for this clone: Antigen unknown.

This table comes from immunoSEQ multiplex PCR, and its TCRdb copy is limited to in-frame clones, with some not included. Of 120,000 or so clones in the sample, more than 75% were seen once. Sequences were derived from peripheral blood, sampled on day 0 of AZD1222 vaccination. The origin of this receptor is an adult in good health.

CDR3 coding DNA: TGTGCCAGCACCCCGCGGCTTAGTGGAAACACCATATATTTT. Protein: CASTPRLSGNTIYF. The chain joins TRBV2 to TRBJ1-3; D is unresolved. Trimming cost V 7 bases and J 3 bases, with 13 bases left between them. Germline CDR1 reads SNHLY; CDR2 reads FYNNEI. CDR3 size: 14 residues.